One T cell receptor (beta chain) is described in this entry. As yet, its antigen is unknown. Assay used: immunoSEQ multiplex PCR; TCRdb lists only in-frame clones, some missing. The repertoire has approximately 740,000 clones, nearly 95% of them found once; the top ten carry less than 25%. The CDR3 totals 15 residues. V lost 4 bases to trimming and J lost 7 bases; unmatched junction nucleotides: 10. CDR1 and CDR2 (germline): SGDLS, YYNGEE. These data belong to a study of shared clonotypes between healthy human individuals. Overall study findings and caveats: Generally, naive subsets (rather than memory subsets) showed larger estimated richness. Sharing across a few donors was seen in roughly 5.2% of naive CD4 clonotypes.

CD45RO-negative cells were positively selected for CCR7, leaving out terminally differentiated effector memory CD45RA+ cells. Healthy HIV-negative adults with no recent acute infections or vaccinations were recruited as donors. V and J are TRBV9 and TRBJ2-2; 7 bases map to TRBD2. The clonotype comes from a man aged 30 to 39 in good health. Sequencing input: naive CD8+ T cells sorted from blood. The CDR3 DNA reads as TGTGCCAGCAGCCTTCGCGGGAGTACGGTCGGGGAGCTGTTTTTT. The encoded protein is CASSLRGSTVGELFF. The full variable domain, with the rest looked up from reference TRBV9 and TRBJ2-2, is DSGVTQTPKHLITATGQRVTLRCSPRSGDLSVYWYQQSLDQGLQFLIQYYNGEERAKGNILERFSAQQFPDLHSELNLSSLELGDSALYFCASSLRGSTVGELFFGEGSRLTVL.